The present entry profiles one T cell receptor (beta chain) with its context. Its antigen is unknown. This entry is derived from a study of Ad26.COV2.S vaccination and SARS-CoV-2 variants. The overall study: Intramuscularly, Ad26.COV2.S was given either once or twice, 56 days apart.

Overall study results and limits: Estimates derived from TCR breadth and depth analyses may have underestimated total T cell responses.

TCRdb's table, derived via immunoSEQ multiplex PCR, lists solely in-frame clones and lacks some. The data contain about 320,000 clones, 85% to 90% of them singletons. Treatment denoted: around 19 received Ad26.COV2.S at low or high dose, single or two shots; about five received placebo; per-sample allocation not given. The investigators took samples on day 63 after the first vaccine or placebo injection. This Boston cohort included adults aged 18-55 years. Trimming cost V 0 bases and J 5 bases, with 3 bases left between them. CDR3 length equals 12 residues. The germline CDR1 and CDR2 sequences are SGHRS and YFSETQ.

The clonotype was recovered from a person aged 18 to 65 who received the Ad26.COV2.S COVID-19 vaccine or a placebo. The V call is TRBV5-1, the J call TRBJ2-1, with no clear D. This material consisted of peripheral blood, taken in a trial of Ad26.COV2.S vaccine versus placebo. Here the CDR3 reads CASSLENNEQFF. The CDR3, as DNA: TGCGCCAGCAGCTTGGAAAACAATGAGCAGTTCTTC.